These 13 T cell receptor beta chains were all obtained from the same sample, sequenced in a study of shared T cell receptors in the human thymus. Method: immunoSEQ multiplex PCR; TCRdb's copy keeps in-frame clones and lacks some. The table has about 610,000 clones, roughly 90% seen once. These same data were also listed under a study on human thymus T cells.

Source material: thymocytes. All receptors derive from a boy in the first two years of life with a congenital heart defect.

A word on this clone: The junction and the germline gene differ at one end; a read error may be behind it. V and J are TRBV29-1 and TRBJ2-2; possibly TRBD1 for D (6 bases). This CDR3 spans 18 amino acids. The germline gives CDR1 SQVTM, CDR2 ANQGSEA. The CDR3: CRVEERGKGRTNTGELFF. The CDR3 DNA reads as TGCAGGGTTGAAGAAAGGGGGAAAGGGAGAACGAACACCGGGGAGCTGTTTTTT.

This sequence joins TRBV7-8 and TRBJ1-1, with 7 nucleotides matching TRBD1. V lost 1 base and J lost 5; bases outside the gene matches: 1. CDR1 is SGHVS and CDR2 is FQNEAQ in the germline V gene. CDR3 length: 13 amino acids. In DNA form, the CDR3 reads TGTGCCAGCAGCTTAGACAGGGGTACTGAAGCTTTCTTT. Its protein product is CASSLDRGTEAFF.

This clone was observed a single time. CDR3: CASSGRTGYNTEAFF. CDR3 DNA sequence: TGTGCCAGCAGTGGCCGGACAGGATATAACACTGAAGCTTTCTTT. The rearrangement uses TRBV25-1 and TRBJ1-1, with 7 positions matching TRBD1. With V trimmed by 4 bases and J by 2 bases, 7 bases remained unmatched. The CDR3 sequence is 15 residues long. Looked up from germline, CDR1 is MGHDK and CDR2 is SYGVNS.

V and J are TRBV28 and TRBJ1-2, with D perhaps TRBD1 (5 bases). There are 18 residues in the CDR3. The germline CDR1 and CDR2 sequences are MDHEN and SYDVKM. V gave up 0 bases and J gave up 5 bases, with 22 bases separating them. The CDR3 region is CASSLCTAPAGEGYGYTF. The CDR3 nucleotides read TGTGCCAGCAGTTTATGCACAGCGCCTGCGGGGGAAGGGTATGGCTACACCTTC.

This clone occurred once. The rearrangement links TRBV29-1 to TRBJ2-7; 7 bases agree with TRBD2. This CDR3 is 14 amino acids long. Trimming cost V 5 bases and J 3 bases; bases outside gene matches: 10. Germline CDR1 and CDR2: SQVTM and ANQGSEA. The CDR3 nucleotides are TGCAGCGTTAAACGCTCGACTAGCCACTACGAGCAGTACTTC. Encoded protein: CSVKRSTSHYEQYF.

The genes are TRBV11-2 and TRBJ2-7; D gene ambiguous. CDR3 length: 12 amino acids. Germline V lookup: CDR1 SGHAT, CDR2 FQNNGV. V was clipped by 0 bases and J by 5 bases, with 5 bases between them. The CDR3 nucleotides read TGTGCCAGCAGCTTAGATTTCGACGAGCAGTACTTC. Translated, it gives CASSLDFDEQYF.

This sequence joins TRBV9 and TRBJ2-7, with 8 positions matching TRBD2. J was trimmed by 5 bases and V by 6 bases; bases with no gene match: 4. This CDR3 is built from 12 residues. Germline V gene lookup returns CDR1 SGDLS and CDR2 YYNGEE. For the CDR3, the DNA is TGTGCCAGCATCAAAGCGGGAGACGAGCAGTACTTC. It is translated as CASIKAGDEQYF.

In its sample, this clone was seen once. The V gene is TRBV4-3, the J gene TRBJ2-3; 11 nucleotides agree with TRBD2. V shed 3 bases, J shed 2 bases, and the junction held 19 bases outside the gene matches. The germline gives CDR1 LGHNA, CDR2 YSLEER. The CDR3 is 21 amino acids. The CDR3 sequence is CASSQDTGTSGPGPFTDTQYF. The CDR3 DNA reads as TGCGCCAGCAGCCAGGATACCGGGACTAGCGGTCCTGGCCCCTTCACAGATACGCAGTATTTT.

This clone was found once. DNA for the CDR3: TGTGCCAGCAATCCACACACCCACCTCGATACGCAGTATTTT. This codes for CASNPHTHLDTQYF. The rearrangement links TRBV28 to TRBJ2-3; D is uncertain. V was cut by 7 bases and J by 6 bases, with 17 bases left in between. This CDR3 region has 14 residues. Per germline, CDR1 MDHEN and CDR2 SYDVKM.

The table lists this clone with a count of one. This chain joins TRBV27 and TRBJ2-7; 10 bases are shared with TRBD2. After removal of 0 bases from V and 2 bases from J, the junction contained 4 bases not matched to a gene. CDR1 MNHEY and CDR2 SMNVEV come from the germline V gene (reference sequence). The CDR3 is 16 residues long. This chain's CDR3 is CASSLSRAGGTYEQYF. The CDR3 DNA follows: TGTGCCAGCAGTTTATCGCGAGCGGGAGGGACCTACGAGCAGTACTTC.

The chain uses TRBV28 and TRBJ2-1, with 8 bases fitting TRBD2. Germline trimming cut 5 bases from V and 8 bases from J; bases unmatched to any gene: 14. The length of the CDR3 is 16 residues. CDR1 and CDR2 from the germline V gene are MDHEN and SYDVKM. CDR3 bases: TGTGCCAGCAGTCTCTCAGGGACTAGGGGTCTCGATGAGCAGTTCTTC. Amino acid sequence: CASSLSGTRGLDEQFF.

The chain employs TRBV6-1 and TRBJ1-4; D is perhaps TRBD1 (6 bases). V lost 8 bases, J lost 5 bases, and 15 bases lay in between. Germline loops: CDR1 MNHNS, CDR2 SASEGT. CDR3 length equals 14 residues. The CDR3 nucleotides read TGTGCCAGCTATGGGGGCAGGGTCAATGAAAAACTGTTTTTT. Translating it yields CASYGGRVNEKLFF.

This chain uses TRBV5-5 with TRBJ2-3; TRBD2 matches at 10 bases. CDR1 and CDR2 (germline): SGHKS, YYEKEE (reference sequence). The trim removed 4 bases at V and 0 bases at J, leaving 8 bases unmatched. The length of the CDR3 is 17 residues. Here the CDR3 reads CASSPESGRGSTDTQYF. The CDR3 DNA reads TGTGCCAGCAGCCCAGAAAGCGGGAGGGGAAGCACAGATACGCAGTATTTT.